These 15 T cell receptor beta chains originate from one sample sequenced in a study of blood T cell repertoires in COVID-19. Repertoires were generated with immunoSEQ multiplex PCR, while TCRdb's copy carries only in-frame clones and drops some. The sample holds approximately 350,000 clones, about 88% seen once. Source material: PBMCs or T cells enriched from blood (not recorded which). Receptor source: a woman aged 30 to 39 who had recovered from COVID-19.

This clone is a singleton in its sample. The rearrangement joins TRBV5-1 to TRBJ2-6, with 8 positions matching TRBD1. The length of the CDR3 is 16 residues. CDR1 and CDR2 (germline): SGHRS, YFSETQ. Trimming took 0 bases from V and 4 from J; bases not matched to a gene: 3. The CDR3 DNA reads TGCGCCAGCAGCTTGGGACAGGGGTCGGGGGCCAACGTCCTGACTTTC. Protein: CASSLGQGSGANVLTF.

This chain joins TRBV5-6 and TRBJ1-6; a weak D match, TRBD1 (5 bases). V lost 0 bases and J 4 bases, leaving 8 bases between the germline ends. Germline CDR1 and CDR2: SGHDT and YYEEEE. CDR3 size: 15 residues. The CDR3 DNA sequence: TGTGCCAGCAGCTTGGGGCAGGGTTATAATTCACCCCTCCACTTT. Protein product: CASSLGQGYNSPLHF.

The chain recombines TRBV6-2 or TRBV6-3 with TRBJ1-2; TRBD1 matches 10 bases. With 5 bases clipped from V and 4 bases from J, the junction kept 7 bases outside the gene matches. Germline CDR1 is MNHEY and CDR2 is SVGEGT. The CDR3 runs 15 residues. CDR3 sequence reads: CASSTDRGKGYGYTF. As DNA, the CDR3 is TGTGCCAGCAGTACGGACAGGGGGAAAGGCTATGGCTACACCTTC.

The chain recombines TRBV5-6 with TRBJ1-2; 7 bases are a match to TRBD1. V shed 4 bases and J 7 bases; nucleotides not matched to a gene: 13. CDR3 length: 15 residues. From germline, CDR1 is SGHDT and CDR2 YYEEEE. In DNA, the CDR3 is TGTGCCAGCAGCAGGAGACAGGGCGGGTTTCTTGGCTACACCTTC. The encoded protein is CASSRRQGGFLGYTF. Full variable domain (missing parts from reference TRBV5-6 and TRBJ1-2): DAGVTQSPTHLIKTRGQQVTLRCSPKSGHDTVSWYQQALGQGPQFIFQYYEEEERQRGNFPDRFSGHQFPNYSSELNVNALLLGDSALYLCASSRRQGGFLGYTFGSGTRLTVV.

The chain carries TRBV12-3 or TRBV12-4 and TRBJ2-2, with D tentatively TRBD2 (6 bases). This CDR3 region has 13 residues. Trimming took off 9 bases at V and 0 bases at J, with 8 bases between the two ends. The CDR3 spells CASSGTNTGELFF. For the CDR3, the DNA is TGTGCCAGTAGCGGTACGAACACCGGGGAGCTGTTTTTT.

This clone occurred once. The chain recombines TRBV5-6 with TRBJ1-3; possibly TRBD1 for D (6 bases). The V end lost 1 base, the J end lost 10 bases, and 21 bases lay between the germline ends. This CDR3 has 16 amino acids. Germline assignment: CDR1 SGHDT and CDR2 YYEEEE. The CDR3 region has the DNA TGTGCCAGCAGCTTGATTGACAGGCGAGTAGGGAATACCATATATTTT. This gives the protein CASSLIDRRVGNTIYF.

The chain is built from TRBV11-2 and TRBJ2-5; D remains ambiguous. The V end lost 6 bases, the J end lost 10 bases, and 24 bases lay between the germline ends. The CDR3 covers 15 residues. Germline CDR1 is SGHAT and CDR2 is FQNNGV. The CDR3 here is CASSVPGDSLTVQYF. The CDR3 DNA reads TGTGCCAGCAGTGTACCTGGCGACTCATTAACGGTCCAGTACTTC.

The CDR3 sequence: CASRGSGTVASAQYF. CDR3 DNA: TGTGCCAGCAGGGGTTCTGGGACAGTTGCATCGGCCCAGTACTTC. The V and J genes are TRBV2 and TRBJ2-5, with 7 bases aligning to TRBD1. This CDR3 region has 15 residues. V was clipped by 6 bases and J by 9 bases; unmatched bases: 16. Germline CDR1 SNHLY, CDR2 FYNNEI. Full variable domain (remainder filled in from reference TRBV2 and TRBJ2-5): EPEVTQTPSHQVTQMGQEVILRCVPISNHLYFYWYRQILGQKVEFLVSFYNNEISEKSEIFDDQFSVERPDGSNFTLKIRSTKLEDSAMYFCASRGSGTVASAQYFGPGTRLLVL.

V gene TRBV7-9 combines with J gene TRBJ1-4; a weak D match, TRBD1 (5 bases). V was trimmed by 5 bases and J by 8 bases, leaving 18 bases between them. Germline V CDR1 and CDR2: SEHNR, FQNEAQ (reference sequence). The CDR3 runs to 15 residues. The CDR3 coding sequence is TGTGCCAGCAGCCCTGGGGGGGGGAGCAGCGAAAAACTGTTTTTT. It translates to CASSPGGGSSEKLFF. The full variable domain, with the rest looked up from reference TRBV7-9 and TRBJ1-4, is DTGVSQNPRHKITKRGQNVTFRCDPISEHNRLYWYRQTLGQGPEFLTYFQNEAQLEKSRLLSDRFSAERPKGSFSTLEIQRTEQGDSAMYLCASSPGGGSSEKLFFGSGTQLSVL.

The chain employs TRBV9 and TRBJ2-1; 14 bases map to TRBD2. The CDR3 is made up of 18 amino acids. The germline V gene has CDR1 SGDLS and CDR2 YYNGEE. With V trimmed by 4 bases and J by 6 bases, 12 bases remained unmatched. The DNA for the CDR3 is TGTGCCAGCAGCCTCGAACCATCCGGGACTAGCGGGAGCAATGAGCAGTTCTTC. Its translation: CASSLEPSGTSGSNEQFF.

This clone has only a few counts. The CDR3 sequence is CASSQGGQYYNSPLHF. The CDR3 DNA follows: TGCGCCAGCAGCCAGGGGGGACAGTACTATAATTCACCCCTCCACTTT. The gene calls are TRBV4-1 and TRBJ1-6; 7 positions agree with TRBD1. CDR3 length: 16 residues. V dropped 3 bases and J dropped 3; count of bases not matched to a gene: 5. CDR1 is MGHRA, CDR2 YSYEKL, per germline.

This clone was seen once. The rearrangement joins TRBV2 to TRBJ1-3, with 8 bases fitting TRBD1. The CDR3 has 16 residues. The junction had 9 bases not matched to a gene; V was cut back by 7 bases and J by 1 base. Per germline, CDR1 SNHLY and CDR2 FYNNEI. The CDR3 loop is CASTPFGQGSGNTIYF. The CDR3 nucleotides are TGTGCCAGCACCCCCTTCGGACAGGGATCTGGAAACACCATATATTTT.

This chain uses TRBV18 with TRBJ2-1; TRBD2 is a possible D gene (5 bases). Germline CDR1 is KGHSH and CDR2 is LQKENI. The CDR3 loop spans 12 amino acids. Trimming took off 2 bases at V and 7 bases at J, with 6 bases between the two ends. DNA for the CDR3: TGTGCCAGCTCACCAACGGGGAATGAGCAGTTCTTC. This sequence encodes CASSPTGNEQFF.

The chain employs TRBV7-9 and TRBJ2-1, with 7 bases aligning to TRBD2. The length of the CDR3 is 14 residues. With V trimmed by 1 base and J by 5 bases, 2 bases remained unmatched. Per germline, CDR1 SEHNR and CDR2 FQNEAQ (reference sequence). CDR3 amino acids: CASSLVGGDNEQFF. DNA of the CDR3: TGTGCCAGCAGCTTAGTGGGAGGGGACAATGAGCAGTTCTTC.

On this clone itself: At the DNA level, this CDR3 is encoded by other sequences in the same sample as well. The chain links TRBV5-1 to TRBJ2-3; 10 bases line up with TRBD2. CDR3 length: 15 amino acids. Unmatched junction bases numbered 4, after V lost 4 bases and J lost 2 bases. Germline assignment: CDR1 SGHRS and CDR2 YFSETQ. CDR3 loop: CASSLGLADTDTQYF. CDR3 sequence (DNA): TGCGCCAGCAGCCTTGGACTAGCGGACACAGATACGCAGTATTTT.